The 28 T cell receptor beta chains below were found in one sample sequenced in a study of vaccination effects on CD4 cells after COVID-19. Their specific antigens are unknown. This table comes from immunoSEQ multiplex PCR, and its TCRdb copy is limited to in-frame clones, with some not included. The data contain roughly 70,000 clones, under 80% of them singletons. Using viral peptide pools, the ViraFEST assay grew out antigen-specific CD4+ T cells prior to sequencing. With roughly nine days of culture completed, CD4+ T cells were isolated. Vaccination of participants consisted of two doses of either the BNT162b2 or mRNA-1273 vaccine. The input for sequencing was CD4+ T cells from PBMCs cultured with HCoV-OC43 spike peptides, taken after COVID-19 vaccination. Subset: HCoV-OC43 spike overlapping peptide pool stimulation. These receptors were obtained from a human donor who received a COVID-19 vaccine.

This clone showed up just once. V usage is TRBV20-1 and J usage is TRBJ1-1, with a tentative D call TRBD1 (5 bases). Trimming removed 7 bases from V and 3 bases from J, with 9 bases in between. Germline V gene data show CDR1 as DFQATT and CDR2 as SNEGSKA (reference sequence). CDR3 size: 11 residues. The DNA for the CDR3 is TGCAGTGTTCAGGGTGACACTGAAGCTTTCTTT. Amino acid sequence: CSVQGDTEAFF.

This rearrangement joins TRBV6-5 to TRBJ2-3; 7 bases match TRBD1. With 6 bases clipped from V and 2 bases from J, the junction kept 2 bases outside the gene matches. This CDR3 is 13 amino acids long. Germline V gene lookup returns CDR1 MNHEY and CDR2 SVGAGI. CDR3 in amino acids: CASRGQPTDTQYF. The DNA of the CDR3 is TGTGCCAGCAGGGGACAGCCCACAGATACGCAGTATTTT.

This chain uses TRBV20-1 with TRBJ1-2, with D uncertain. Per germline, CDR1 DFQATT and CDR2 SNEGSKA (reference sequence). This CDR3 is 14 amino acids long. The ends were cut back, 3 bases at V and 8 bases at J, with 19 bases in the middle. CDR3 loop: CSASFGRLVGGYTF. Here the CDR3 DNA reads TGCAGTGCTAGTTTTGGCCGCCTGGTAGGAGGCTACACCTTC.

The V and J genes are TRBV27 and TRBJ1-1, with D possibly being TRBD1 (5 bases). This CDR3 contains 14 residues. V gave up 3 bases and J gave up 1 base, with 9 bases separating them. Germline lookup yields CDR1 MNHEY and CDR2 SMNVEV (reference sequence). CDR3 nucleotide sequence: TGTGCCAGCAGTTTGTCCCAGGGGAACACTGAAGCTTTCTTT. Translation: CASSLSQGNTEAFF.

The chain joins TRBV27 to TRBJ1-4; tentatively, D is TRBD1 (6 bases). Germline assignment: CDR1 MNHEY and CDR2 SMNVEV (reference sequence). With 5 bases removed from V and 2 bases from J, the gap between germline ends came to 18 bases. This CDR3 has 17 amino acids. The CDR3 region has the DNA TGTGCCAGCAGTCCGTTCTTCCAGGGGTCGACTAATGAAAAACTGTTTTTT. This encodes CASSPFFQGSTNEKLFF.

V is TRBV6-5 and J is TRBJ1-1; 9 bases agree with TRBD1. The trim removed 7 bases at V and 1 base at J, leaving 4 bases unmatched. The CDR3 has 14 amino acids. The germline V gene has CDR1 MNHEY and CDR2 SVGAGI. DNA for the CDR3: TGTGCCAGCACCGGACAGGGGCGGAACACTGAAGCTTTCTTT. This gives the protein CASTGQGRNTEAFF.

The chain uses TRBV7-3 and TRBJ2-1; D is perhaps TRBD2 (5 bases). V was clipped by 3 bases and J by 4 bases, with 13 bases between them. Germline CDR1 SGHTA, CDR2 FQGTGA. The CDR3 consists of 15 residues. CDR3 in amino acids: CASSFSPGNYNEQFF. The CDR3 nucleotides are TGTGCCAGCAGCTTCTCCCCCGGGAATTACAATGAGCAGTTCTTC. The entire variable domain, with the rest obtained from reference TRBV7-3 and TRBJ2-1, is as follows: GAGVSQTPSNKVTEKGKYVELRCDPISGHTALYWYRQSLGQGPEFLIYFQGTGAADDSGLPNDRFFAVRPEGSVSTLKIQRTERGDSAVYLCASSFSPGNYNEQFFGPGTRLTVL.

Here the CDR3 reads CASASQGSDTQYF. The DNA of the CDR3 is TGTGCCAGCGCATCACAGGGATCAGATACGCAGTATTTT. The rearrangement uses TRBV4-2 and TRBJ2-3; TRBD1 might be the D (6 bases). The CDR3 runs 13 residues. Per the germline V gene, CDR1 is LGHNA and CDR2 is YNFKEQ. Between the trimmed V and J ends, which lost 8 bases and 4 bases, there was a span of 13 bases.

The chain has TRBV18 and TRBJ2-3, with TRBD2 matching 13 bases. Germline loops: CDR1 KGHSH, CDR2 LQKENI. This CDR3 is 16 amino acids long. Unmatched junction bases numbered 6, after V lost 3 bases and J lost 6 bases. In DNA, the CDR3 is TGTGCCAGCTCACCCGGACTAGCGGGGGTACAGGATACGCAGTATTTT. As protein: CASSPGLAGVQDTQYF.

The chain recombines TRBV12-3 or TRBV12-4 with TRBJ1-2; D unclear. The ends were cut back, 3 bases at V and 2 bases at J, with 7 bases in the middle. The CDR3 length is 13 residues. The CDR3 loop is CASSFKRNYGYTF. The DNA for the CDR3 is TGTGCCAGCAGTTTTAAACGGAACTATGGCTACACCTTC.

CDR3 nucleotide sequence: TGTGCCAGCAGCTTAGACCTCCTCTATGGCTACACCTTC. The encoded protein is CASSLDLLYGYTF. The chain has TRBV7-9 and TRBJ1-2; D unresolved. Germline CDR1 is SEHNR and CDR2 is FQNEAQ (reference sequence). The CDR3 totals 13 residues. V was trimmed by 1 base and J by 4 bases, leaving 7 bases between them.

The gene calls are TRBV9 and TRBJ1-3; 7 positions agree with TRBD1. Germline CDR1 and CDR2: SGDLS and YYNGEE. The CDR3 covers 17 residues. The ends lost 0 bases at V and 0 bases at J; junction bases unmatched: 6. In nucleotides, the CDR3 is TGTGCCAGCAGCGTAGCGTCGGACAGGTCCTCTGGAAACACCATATATTTT. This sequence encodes CASSVASDRSSGNTIYF.

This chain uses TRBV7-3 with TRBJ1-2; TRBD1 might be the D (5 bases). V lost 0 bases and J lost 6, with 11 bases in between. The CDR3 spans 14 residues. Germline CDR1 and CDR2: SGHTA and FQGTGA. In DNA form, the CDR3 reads TGTGCCAGCAGCTTAACGGTGCAGGGAGATGGCTACACCTTC. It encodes CASSLTVQGDGYTF.

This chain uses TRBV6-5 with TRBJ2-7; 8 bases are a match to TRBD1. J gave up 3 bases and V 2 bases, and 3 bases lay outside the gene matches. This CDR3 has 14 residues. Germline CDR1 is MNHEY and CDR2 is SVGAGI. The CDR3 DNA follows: TGTGCCAGCAGTTACCGGACAGGGCACTACGAGCAGTACGTC. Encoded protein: CASSYRTGHYEQYV.

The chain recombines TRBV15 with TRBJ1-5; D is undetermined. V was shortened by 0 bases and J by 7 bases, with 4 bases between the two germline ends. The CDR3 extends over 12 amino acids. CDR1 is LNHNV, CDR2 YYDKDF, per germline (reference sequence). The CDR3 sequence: CATSRDTQPQHF. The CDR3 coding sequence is TGTGCCACCAGCAGAGATACCCAGCCCCAGCATTTT.

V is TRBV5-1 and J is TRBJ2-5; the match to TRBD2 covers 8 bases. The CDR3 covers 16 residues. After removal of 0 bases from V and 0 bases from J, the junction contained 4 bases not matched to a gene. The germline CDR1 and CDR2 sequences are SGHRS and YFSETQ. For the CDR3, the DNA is TGCGCCAGCAGCTTGGTGACTAGCGTAAACCAAGAGACCCAGTACTTC. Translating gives CASSLVTSVNQETQYF.

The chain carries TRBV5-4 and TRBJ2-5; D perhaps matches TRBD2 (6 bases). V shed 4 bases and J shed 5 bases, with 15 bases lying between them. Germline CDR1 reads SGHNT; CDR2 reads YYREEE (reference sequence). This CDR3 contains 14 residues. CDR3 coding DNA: TGTGCCAGCAGCCGGGACCCGGGGGAGGAGACCCAGTACTTC. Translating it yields CASSRDPGEETQYF.

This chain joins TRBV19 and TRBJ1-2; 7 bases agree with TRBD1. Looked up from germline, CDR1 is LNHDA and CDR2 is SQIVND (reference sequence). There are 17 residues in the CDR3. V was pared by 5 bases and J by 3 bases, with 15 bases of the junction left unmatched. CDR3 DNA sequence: TGTGCCAGTAGTCTGGGGACAGTCCTCATGGGGGACTATGGCTACACCTTC. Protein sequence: CASSLGTVLMGDYGYTF.

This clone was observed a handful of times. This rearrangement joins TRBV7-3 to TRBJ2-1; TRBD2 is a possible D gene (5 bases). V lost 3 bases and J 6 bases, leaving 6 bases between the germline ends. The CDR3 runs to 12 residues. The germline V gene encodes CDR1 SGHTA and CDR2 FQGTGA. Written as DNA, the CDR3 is TGTGCCAGCAGCTTCGCGGGCAATGAGCAGTTCTTC. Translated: CASSFAGNEQFF.

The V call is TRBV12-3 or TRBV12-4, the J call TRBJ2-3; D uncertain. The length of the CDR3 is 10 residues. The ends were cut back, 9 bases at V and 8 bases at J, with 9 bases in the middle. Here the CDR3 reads CASSLGTQYF. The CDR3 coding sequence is TGTGCCAGTTCTCTAGGTACGCAGTATTTT.

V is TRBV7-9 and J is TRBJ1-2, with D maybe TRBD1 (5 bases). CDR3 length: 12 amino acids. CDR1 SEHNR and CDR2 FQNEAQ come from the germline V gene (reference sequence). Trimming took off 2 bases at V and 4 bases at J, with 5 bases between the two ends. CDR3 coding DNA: TGTGCCAGCAGCTTAACAGGCTATGGCTACACCTTC. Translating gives CASSLTGYGYTF. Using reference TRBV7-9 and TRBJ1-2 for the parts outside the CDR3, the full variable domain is DTGVSQNPRHKITKRGQNVTFRCDPISEHNRLYWYRQTLGQGPEFLTYFQNEAQLEKSRLLSDRFSAERPKGSFSTLEIQRTEQGDSAMYLCASSLTGYGYTFGSGTRLTVV.

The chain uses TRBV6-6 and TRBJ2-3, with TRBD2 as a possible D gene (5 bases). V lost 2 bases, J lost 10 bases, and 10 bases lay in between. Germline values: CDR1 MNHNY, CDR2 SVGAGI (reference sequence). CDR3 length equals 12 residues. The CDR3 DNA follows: TGTGCCAGCAGTTACCCCGGGGTTGCGCAGTATTTT. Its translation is CASSYPGVAQYF.

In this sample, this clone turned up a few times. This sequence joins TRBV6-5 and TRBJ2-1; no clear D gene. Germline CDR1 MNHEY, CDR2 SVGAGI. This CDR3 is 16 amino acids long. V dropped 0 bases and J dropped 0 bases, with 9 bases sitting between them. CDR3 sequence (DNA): TGTGCCAGCAGTTACTCGAGGAAGGGCTCCTACAATGAGCAGTTCTTC. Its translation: CASSYSRKGSYNEQFF.

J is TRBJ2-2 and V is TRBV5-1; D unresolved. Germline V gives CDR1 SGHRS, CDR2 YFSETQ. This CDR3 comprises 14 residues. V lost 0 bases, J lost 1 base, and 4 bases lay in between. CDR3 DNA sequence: TGCGCCAGCAGCTTGGGGCTGAACACCGGGGAGCTGTTTTTT. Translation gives CASSLGLNTGELFF.

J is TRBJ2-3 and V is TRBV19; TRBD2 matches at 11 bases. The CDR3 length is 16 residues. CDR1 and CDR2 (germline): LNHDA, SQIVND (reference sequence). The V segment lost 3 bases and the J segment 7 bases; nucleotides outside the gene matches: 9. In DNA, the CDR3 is TGTGCCAGTAGTATCGTAGCGGGGGGGGGACCCTATACGCAGTATTTT. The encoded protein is CASSIVAGGGPYTQYF.

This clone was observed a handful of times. In DNA, the CDR3 is TGTGCCAGCAGCTTGGAACCCTTAAGCTACGAGCAGTACGTC. Translation: CASSLEPLSYEQYV. The V gene is TRBV5-6, the J gene TRBJ2-7; the D is unclear. Trimming took off 0 bases at V and 3 bases at J, with 10 bases between the two ends. This CDR3 has 14 amino acids. Germline CDR1 reads SGHDT; CDR2 reads YYEEEE.

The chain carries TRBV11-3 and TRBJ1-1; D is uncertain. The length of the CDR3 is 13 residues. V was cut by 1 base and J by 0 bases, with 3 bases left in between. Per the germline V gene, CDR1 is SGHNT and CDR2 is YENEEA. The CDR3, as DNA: TGTGCCAGCAGCTTAGGGGTGAACACTGAAGCTTTCTTT. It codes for CASSLGVNTEAFF.

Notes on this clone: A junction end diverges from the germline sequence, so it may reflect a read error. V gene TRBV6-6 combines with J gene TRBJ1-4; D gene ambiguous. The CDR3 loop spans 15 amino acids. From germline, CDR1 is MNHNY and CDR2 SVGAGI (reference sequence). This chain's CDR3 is CASSNSGATNEKLFF. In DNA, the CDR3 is TGTGCCAGCAGTAACTCAGGTGCAACTAATGAAAAACTGTTTTTT.